This TCR beta chain was captured by sequencing in a study of metastatic and nonmetastatic thyroid tumors. Study as a whole: A comparison of repertoires was made across blood and tumor or nodule tissue from malignant and benign thyroid patients.

All patients were treatment-naive before thyroid surgery. TCRdb re-called the PCR reads through MiXCR. The sample has about 40,000 clones; roughly 11% are singletons. Ten or more counts support this clone. The V end was cut by 1 base, the J end by 8 bases, with 12 bases between. Germline V gene sequence: CDR1 GTSNPN, CDR2 SVGIG (reference sequence). The CDR3 is 12 amino acids. The chain combines TRBV30 with TRBJ2-7; D tentatively fits TRBD1 or TRBD2 (5 bases each). The TCR was taken from a female donor with papillary thyroid cancer or a benign thyroid nodule (not recorded which). Some clones in this sample may be carry-over from other donors' samples. Sample: blood. CDR3 in DNA: TGTGCCTGGAGTGCGCCTGGGGGACAGCAGTACTTC. Protein sequence: CAWSAPGGQQYF.